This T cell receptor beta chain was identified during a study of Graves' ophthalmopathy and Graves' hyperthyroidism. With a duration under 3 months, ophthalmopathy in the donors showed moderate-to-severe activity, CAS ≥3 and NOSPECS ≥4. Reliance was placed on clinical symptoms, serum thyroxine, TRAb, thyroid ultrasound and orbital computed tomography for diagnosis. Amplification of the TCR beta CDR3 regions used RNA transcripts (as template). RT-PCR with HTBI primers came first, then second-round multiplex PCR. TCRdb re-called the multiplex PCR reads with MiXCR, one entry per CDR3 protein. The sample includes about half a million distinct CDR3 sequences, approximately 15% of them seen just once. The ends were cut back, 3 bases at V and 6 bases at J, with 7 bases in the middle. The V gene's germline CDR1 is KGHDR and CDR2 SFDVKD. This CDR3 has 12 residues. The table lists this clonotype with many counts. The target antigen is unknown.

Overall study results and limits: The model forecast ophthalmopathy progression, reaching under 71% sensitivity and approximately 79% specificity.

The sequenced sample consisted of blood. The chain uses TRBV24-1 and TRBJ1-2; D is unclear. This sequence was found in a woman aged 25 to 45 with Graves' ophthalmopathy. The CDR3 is CATSDDTNGYTF. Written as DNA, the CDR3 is TGTGCCACCAGTGATGACACCAATGGCTACACCTTC.